The T cell receptor (beta chain) under discussion was sequenced for a study of technical replicates of blood from several donors. Profiled with immunoSEQ multiplex PCR; TCRdb holds only in-frame clones, not every one. The sample includes about 83,000 clones, 91% seen only once; the top ten take about 0.39%. The V gene's germline CDR1 is SGHTA and CDR2 FQGNSA. This CDR3 is built from 14 residues. V gave up 5 bases and J gave up 2 bases; unmatched junction bases: 4. Material: T cells isolated from PBMCs. The rearrangement uses TRBV7-2 and TRBJ2-3; TRBD2 aligns across 7 bases. The receptor was derived from a human donor in good health. The CDR3 region is CASSLRLATDTQYF. The CDR3 DNA reads as TGTGCCAGCAGCCTAAGACTAGCCACAGATACGCAGTATTTT.